Listed here is a single TCR beta chain. Its antigen is unidentified. Combined were second doses at about 4 or about 12 weeks. Assay used: immunoSEQ multiplex PCR; TCRdb lists only in-frame clones, some missing. The sample yields 130,000 to 150,000 clones, just over 90% seen once. The entry originates in a study of T cell responses to AZD1222 COVID-19 vaccine. Study outcomes and limitations: The CD4 TCRs associated with vaccination extended across spike and predominated at 160-218 and 743-854.

Losses at the gene ends were 7 bases for V and 7 bases for J; bases not matched to a gene: 18. Looked up from germline, CDR1 is SQVTM and CDR2 is ANQGSEA. The CDR3 has 15 amino acids. Specimen: peripheral blood, collected 28 days after the second AZD1222 dose. J is TRBJ2-7 and V is TRBV29-1; 8 bases line up with TRBD1. This sequence originates from an adult who received the AZD1222 COVID-19 vaccine. Written as DNA, the CDR3 is TGCAGCGCCCTAATCCCGGGACAGGACGCGCAAGAGCAGTACTTC. Amino acid sequence: CSALIPGQDAQEQYF.